This TCR beta chain emerged from a study of cytomegalovirus exposure and HLA in healthy donors (dated by TCRdb to the late 2010s). Looking at the study overall: An earlier analysis of several hundred of the donors reported 250 to 300 Gb of sequence data and roughly 100 million unique TCR beta sequences from roughly 180 million T cells. A later genetic analysis took genome-wide SNP genotypes for about three fifths of the roughly 700 donors and used that subset as a discovery cohort. On average, roughly 240,000 unique TCR beta nucleotide sequences were sequenced per donor among some 420 genotyped donors of the cohort, with roughly 18% of those sequences being non-productive. The study used immunosequencing to profile the T cell repertoires of more than 650 subjects and linked those repertoires to cytomegalovirus serostatus. The study was designed to test whether signatures of past pathogen exposure could be identified by cataloging public T cell receptors. A later analysis re-analyzed previously published TCR beta repertoires from 660 or so donors and added high-resolution HLA genotyping to study TCR occurrence patterns. Several DR-DQ haplotypes were treated as single units for association and clustering because of strong linkage in the cohort. Alongside the repertoire data, information on donor age, sex, ethnicity and CMV serostatus was compiled. Along with the roughly 670-subject first cohort, a separate validation cohort of approximately 110 different subjects was used. To predict cytomegalovirus infection status, the study combined high-throughput TCR immunosequencing, statistical association of individual TCRs with disease status, and machine learning. HLA typing included class I and class II loci at four-digit resolution. The number of typed donors differed by locus: about 620-640 for A, B, C, DRB1 and DQB1; 522 for DQA1; approximately 610 for DPA1; and 400 to 480 for DPB1. All discovery cohort repertoires had been generated on a single sequencing platform. The later analysis used no new phenotypic data to find candidate immune exposures, relying instead on TCR beta sequences and their occurrence across donors. The genetic ancestry cluster associated with self-reported Caucasian donors included 81% of the 350 to 500 genotyped donors. In an earlier analysis of 500 to 650 of the donors, high-throughput TCR beta sequencing was used to judge whether each TCR beta V gene segment behaved as functional or pseudogenic. An early release that covered 640 HLA-typed donors contained around 330 gigabases of sequencing data and tens of millions of unique TCR sequences.

Note on this clone: Its antigen remains undetermined. The sample holds no much larger clone one base away, and base qualities are not on file.

What the study reported, not specific to this receptor: The study listed over 150 TCR beta chains as associated with cytomegalovirus. Because counts were too low, around 18 rarely observed V segments, including chromosome 9 orphons, were left out of the earlier analysis of 500 to 650 of the donors. According to a later analysis, TCR association rates differed among HLA loci, with DRB1 alleles showing the most associated TCRs and HLA-C alleles showing the fewest. A later analysis associated around 16,000 TCR beta sequences with specific HLA alleles at a false discovery rate of 0.05. In this cohort, only TCR beta chains were sequenced, and detectable features were limited by the absence of alpha or paired-chain data. Because some donors lacked HLA typing at each locus, the association tests relied only on the typed subset. In an earlier analysis of about 600 of the donors, most TCR beta V segments appeared in productive rearrangements about 90% or about 30% of the time, broadly matching IMGT annotations. While some public TCRs were present in many individuals, most TCR sequences turned up only very rarely across donors. In a later analysis, several top co-occurrence clusters were reported to appear linked to parvovirus B19, influenza, CMV and Epstein-Barr virus. Immune exposure information for the cohort was limited to CMV serostatus. In a later genetic analysis, fewer N-insertions in productive TCRs were reported among donors in an Asian-associated ancestry cluster than the roughly 700-donor mean. Assigning TCR associations to individual alleles was difficult when HLA alleles, especially DR and DQ, strongly co-occurred. An association between a missense DCLRE1C variant and V-gene and J-gene trimming of TCR beta chains was found in a later genetic analysis and replicated in an independent cohort. Most CMV-associated TCR beta chains appeared to be HLA-restricted in a later analysis, and the HLA associations seemed to be driven largely by CMV exposure. Roughly uniform sequencing depth across donors was assumed in presence/absence analyses, although this assumption may not hold. A cluster of highly shared sequence variants was judged likely to be a technical artifact of the sequencing pipeline. In vitro tests confirmed that a few of the cytomegalovirus-associated TCR beta chains recognize cytomegalovirus antigens. The classifier was reported to diagnose cytomegalovirus status with high specificity and sensitivity in both the original cohort and the validation cohort. In a later analysis, HLA-associated TCR beta chains showed more clonal expansion and lower generation probabilities than non-associated chains that were equally common. Linkage disequilibrium might explain the correlated functional status among segregating V segments, but an unknown experimental factor could not be ruled out. A further reported finding was that TCR beta sequences accurately predicted the HLA-A and HLA-B alleles for most subjects in the first cohort. The authors suggested that the approach could potentially be generalized to other disease states and immunological phenotypes.

The cohort was made up of 650 to 700 healthy bone marrow donors. At the time of sampling, every cohort member was nominally healthy, though immune exposures that went unrecorded were likely present. The donor was CMV seronegative and was included in the group of approximately 350 seronegative cohort members. A peripheral blood sample was collected from each donor, and TCR beta sequencing was performed on peripheral blood mononuclear cells. The Qiagen DNeasy Blood Extraction Kit was used to extract genomic DNA from the blood cell samples. The library was prepared using the immunoSEQ multiplex PCR assay. A mixture of 60 forward primers for TCR Vbeta segments and 13 reverse primers for TCR Jbeta segments was used in the multiplex PCR. The CDR3 region of rearranged TCR beta genes was amplified from genomic DNA with a multiplex PCR assay. The amplified TCR beta libraries were sequenced on the Illumina HiSeq System as 87-base-pair reads. On the authors' methods: Across the 700 or so repertoires, a later analysis counted 80 million or so unique TCR beta chains, roughly 11 million of which were shared by at least two donors. Raw reads were error-corrected and collapsed into unique sequences with a nearest-neighbor algorithm that merged closely related sequences to remove PCR and sequencing errors. V, D and J gene segments were assigned by aligning CDR3 sequences to IMGT reference sequences. Each retained sequence needed at least a six-nucleotide match to both a V gene segment and a J gene segment. Rearrangements were called productive when the CDR3 lacked stop codons and stayed in frame with V and J; all others were non-productive. Following IMGT convention, CDR3 was defined as the stretch from the second conserved V-encoded cysteine to the conserved J-encoded phenylalanine. In an earlier analysis of roughly 610 of the donors, sequences lacking an unambiguous match to a single V gene segment were excluded. In an earlier analysis of approximately 500 of the donors, a V segment was called functional when productive rearrangements were above 56.7%, and segregating when the standard deviation between donors exceeded 5%. To diagnose cytomegalovirus status from the catalog of TCR beta chain sequences, a statistical classification framework was built. In a later analysis, TCR nucleotide sequences were compared against IMGT/GENE-DB human TR gene sequences so that V and J genes could be assigned. Using the TCRdist pipeline, a later analysis assigned CDR3 sequences along with most-parsimonious VDJ recombination scenarios. In a later analysis, every TCR beta chain was defined by the combination of its CDR3 amino acid sequence and its V-gene family, and reads without a unique V-gene family were dropped. In a later analysis, 450 to 600 highly shared, low-generation-probability nucleotide sequences were removed to address suspected cross-contamination and a sequencing artifact. A later analysis calculated a clonal expansion index for each public chain from normalized within-repertoire ranks of inferred template counts. In a later analysis, generation probabilities were computed using a VDJ recombination model fitted to out-of-frame rearrangements, and the results were checked against IGoR. In a later analysis, TCR-TCR, TCR-HLA and TCR-CMV co-occurrence was scored with hypergeometric tests, and a repertoire-size bias correction was applied to TCR pairs. To estimate false discovery rates, a later analysis permuted the HLA or CMV assignments 20 times. A later analysis grouped co-occurring TCRs with DBSCAN, adding TCRdist sequence similarity when clustering within HLA-allele-positive subsets. Repertoires with fewer than 30,000 or more than 120,000 public chains, plus five repertoires with anomalous nucleotide sharing, were excluded from co-occurrence clustering. Not all clones reach the TCRdb copy of this immuneACCESS table, which keeps in-frame sequences only. Checked studies attribute under half of the gap to unresolved V genes and leave the rest unexplained. Clone size and V and J calls were adopted from that table, with D and trimming inferred from the DNA. For this sample the table gives 150,000 to 200,000 clones, of which roughly 80% were detected only once. Approximately 1.9% of the sample is in the top ten clones.

This TCR came from a man between 18 and 29 years old in good health and CMV-seronegative. The sequencing sample was made of PBMCs.

The DNA sequence reads TGTGCCATCAGTGAGAACCCCATGGGAGGTAACTATGGCTACACCTTC. Its product reads: CAISENPMGGNYGYTF. The chain joins TRBV10-3 to TRBJ1-2, with the D segment identity uncertain. The cysteine opens and the phenylalanine closes a CDR3 of 16 amino acids. Kept here is only the CDR3 DNA, which spans 48 bases and is read in frame from base 1. CDR1 and CDR2, looked up from the germline V gene, are ENHRY and SYGVKD. V is shortened by 2 bases, J by 1 base, and the region joining them spans 14 bases.